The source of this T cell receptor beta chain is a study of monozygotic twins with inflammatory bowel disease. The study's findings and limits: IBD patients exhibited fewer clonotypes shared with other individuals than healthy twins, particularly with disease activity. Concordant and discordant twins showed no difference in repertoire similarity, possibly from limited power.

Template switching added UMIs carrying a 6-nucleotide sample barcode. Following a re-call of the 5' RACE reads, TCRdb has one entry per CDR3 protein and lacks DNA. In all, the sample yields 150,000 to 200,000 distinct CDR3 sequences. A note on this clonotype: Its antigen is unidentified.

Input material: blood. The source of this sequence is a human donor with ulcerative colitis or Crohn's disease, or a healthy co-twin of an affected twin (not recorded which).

CDR3 protein: CSAATSGSRNEQFF. J is TRBJ2-1 and V is TRBV20-1; TCRdb picks TRBD2, but there is no DNA to check that call. The CDR3 consists of 14 residues. Germline V gives CDR1 DFQATT, CDR2 SNEGSKA (reference sequence).